Listed below are T cell receptor beta chains from one sample, sequenced in a study of blood T cell repertoires in COVID-19. Method: immunoSEQ multiplex PCR; TCRdb's copy keeps in-frame clones and lacks some. There are some 360,000 clones in the sample; roughly 86% occur only once, and 2.3% lies in the top ten. Sequencing used peripheral blood. Source of these receptors: a woman aged 55-75 years with COVID-19, enrolled during active disease. The CDR3 runs from the conserved cysteine through the conserved F or W. The order of the fields is clone size, V gene, J gene, D gene, CDR3 protein. D genes are given only for firm matches. Clone sizes are given selectively: once, few, many, or a class where the clone is expanded.

abundance: -
v_gene: TRBV7-2
j_gene: TRBJ2-6
d_gene: -
CDR3aa: CASSLRGSGANVLTF

abundance: -
v_gene: TRBV24-1
j_gene: TRBJ1-2
d_gene: -
CDR3aa: CATSEGQGYGYTF

abundance: -
v_gene: TRBV6-5
j_gene: TRBJ1-1
d_gene: -
CDR3aa: CASSPYARVESEAFF

abundance: -
v_gene: TRBV6-5
j_gene: TRBJ1-1
d_gene: -
CDR3aa: CASSSPPGLGKAEAFF

abundance: few
v_gene: TRBV3-1/TRBV3-2
j_gene: TRBJ1-3
d_gene: -
CDR3aa: CASSQSFFSSGNTIYF

abundance: once
v_gene: TRBV19
j_gene: TRBJ2-7
d_gene: -
CDR3aa: CASSLSVSYEQYF

abundance: -
v_gene: TRBV27
j_gene: TRBJ2-2
d_gene: -
CDR3aa: CASSLWVRDSGAGELFF

abundance: -
v_gene: TRBV5-1
j_gene: TRBJ2-3
d_gene: TRBD2
CDR3aa: CASSLTSGGGTDTQYF

abundance: -
v_gene: TRBV6-6
j_gene: TRBJ1-5
d_gene: TRBD1
CDR3aa: CASSYLGQGDQPQHF

abundance: -
v_gene: TRBV18
j_gene: TRBJ1-2
d_gene: -
CDR3aa: CASSPSGGEINYGYTF

abundance: -
v_gene: TRBV14
j_gene: TRBJ2-7
d_gene: -
CDR3aa: CASSLGLLYEQYF

abundance: -
v_gene: TRBV2
j_gene: TRBJ2-2
d_gene: TRBD2
CDR3aa: CASSERLAGTNTGELFF

abundance: few
v_gene: TRBV29-1
j_gene: TRBJ1-1
d_gene: -
CDR3aa: CSVERTGTEAFF

abundance: -
v_gene: TRBV18
j_gene: TRBJ1-2
d_gene: -
CDR3aa: CASSPTAEGTISGYTF

abundance: -
v_gene: TRBV30
j_gene: TRBJ1-6
d_gene: TRBD1
CDR3aa: CAWSVRGQGRSPLHF

abundance: -
v_gene: TRBV5-1
j_gene: TRBJ2-2
d_gene: -
CDR3aa: CASSLVPNESGELFF

abundance: -
v_gene: TRBV12-3/TRBV12-4
j_gene: TRBJ1-2
d_gene: -
CDR3aa: CASSLAANYGYTF

abundance: -
v_gene: TRBV19
j_gene: TRBJ1-2
d_gene: -
CDR3aa: CASSIVLADGYTF

abundance: -
v_gene: TRBV30
j_gene: TRBJ2-1
d_gene: -
CDR3aa: CAWSVSGLGGEQFF

abundance: -
v_gene: TRBV15
j_gene: TRBJ1-5
d_gene: -
CDR3aa: CATSKQEISNQPQHF

abundance: -
v_gene: TRBV15
j_gene: TRBJ2-1
d_gene: -
CDR3aa: CATSSPGGANEQFF

abundance: -
v_gene: TRBV5-1
j_gene: TRBJ1-1
d_gene: -
CDR3aa: CASSLDRDTEAFF

abundance: -
v_gene: TRBV7-9
j_gene: TRBJ2-1
d_gene: -
CDR3aa: CASSIRRMGANEQFF

abundance: -
v_gene: TRBV5-1
j_gene: TRBJ1-2
d_gene: TRBD1
CDR3aa: CASSLAIGGRGYTF

abundance: -
v_gene: TRBV5-1
j_gene: TRBJ1-3
d_gene: TRBD1
CDR3aa: CASSPGTGKDTIYF

abundance: -
v_gene: TRBV4-1
j_gene: TRBJ1-2
d_gene: TRBD1
CDR3aa: CASSQETGRDRGFSGYTF

abundance: -
v_gene: TRBV9
j_gene: TRBJ1-2
d_gene: -
CDR3aa: CASSVAKGEVYYGYTF

abundance: -
v_gene: TRBV18
j_gene: TRBJ2-1
d_gene: TRBD2
CDR3aa: CASSPGLAGGYNEQFF

abundance: -
v_gene: TRBV7-9
j_gene: TRBJ2-7
d_gene: -
CDR3aa: CASSLTGEQYF

abundance: -
v_gene: TRBV7-8
j_gene: TRBJ1-2
d_gene: TRBD1
CDR3aa: CASSLLGGPYGYTF

abundance: -
v_gene: TRBV6-6
j_gene: TRBJ1-5
d_gene: -
CDR3aa: CASSYSPGDQPQHF

abundance: few
v_gene: TRBV28
j_gene: TRBJ2-7
d_gene: -
CDR3aa: CASKEAGNEQYF

abundance: -
v_gene: TRBV10-3
j_gene: TRBJ2-7
d_gene: TRBD1
CDR3aa: CAIRPSDRVYEQYF

abundance: -
v_gene: TRBV5-1
j_gene: TRBJ1-2
d_gene: TRBD1
CDR3aa: CASSYSGTGDSGYTF

abundance: -
v_gene: TRBV30
j_gene: TRBJ2-3
d_gene: TRBD2
CDR3aa: CAWSVEAGGDTQYF

abundance: -
v_gene: TRBV12-5
j_gene: TRBJ1-6
d_gene: TRBD1
CDR3aa: CASGVGQGYSPLHF

abundance: -
v_gene: TRBV5-1
j_gene: TRBJ2-1
d_gene: -
CDR3aa: CASRQTGSSYNEQFF

abundance: -
v_gene: TRBV7-8
j_gene: TRBJ2-7
d_gene: -
CDR3aa: CASSLSSYEQYF

abundance: -
v_gene: TRBV5-4
j_gene: TRBJ1-1
d_gene: -
CDR3aa: CASRGEGEGGNTEAFF

abundance: few
v_gene: TRBV5-1
j_gene: TRBJ2-2
d_gene: TRBD2
CDR3aa: CASSLDRLAGAGELFF

abundance: -
v_gene: TRBV5-4
j_gene: TRBJ2-1
d_gene: TRBD2
CDR3aa: CASSLTSGGNEQFF